The 29 T cell receptor beta chains listed next were all sequenced from one sample in a study of T-cell reconstitution after alpha-beta-depleted transplantation in children (dated by TCRdb to about 2016). The treatment or condition label for this specimen denotes: allogeneic hematopoietic cell transplantation with graft depleted of TCRalphabeta T cells and CD19 B cells. The method was PCR. The instrument was an Illumina HiSeq 2500. Molecular barcoding was employed in the preparation of TCR libraries, with unique molecular identifiers being used to normalize TCRbeta repertoire quantification. Starting from the raw public reads, TCRdb applied fastp trimming at Q25, assembled clones with MiXCR and retained in-frame beta chains. Each record represents a unique CDR3 protein, reported with the most common genes and DNA among its rows. Present in this sample are 780,000 or so distinct CDR3 sequences, roughly 16% of which were seen just once. In total, the top ten clones hold roughly 5% of the sample.

Material: PBMCs, mostly from graft donor cells, obtained 360 days after TCRalphabeta/CD19-depleted stem cell transplant. These receptors all stem from a male patient younger than 18 who had a stem cell transplant for acute lymphoblastic leukemia, so the T cells may come from the graft donor.

The chain combines TRBV18 with TRBJ1-3, with a possible D match to TRBD1 (5 bases). There are 15 residues in the CDR3. The germline V gene has CDR1 KGHSH and CDR2 LQKENI. With 2 bases removed from V and 1 base from J, the gap between germline ends came to 9 bases. CDR3 DNA sequence: TGTGCCAGCTCACCATCGGCAGGGTCTGGAAACACCATATATTTT. This codes for CASSPSAGSGNTIYF.

The rearrangement links TRBV11-1 to TRBJ1-1; 8 bases line up with TRBD1. Germline lookup yields CDR1 SGHAT and CDR2 FQDESV (reference sequence). CDR3 size: 17 residues. V gave up 2 bases and J gave up 4 bases; unmatched junction bases: 12. CDR3 coding DNA: TGTGCCAGCAGCTTATATTTCGCAAGGACAGGGACCACTGAAGCTTTCTTT. Residues: CASSLYFARTGTTEAFF.

V and J are TRBV2 and TRBJ2-7, with 7 bases matching TRBD2. V gave up 6 bases and J gave up 1 base; unmatched junction bases: 6. The CDR3 covers 14 residues. The germline gives CDR1 SNHLY, CDR2 FYNNEI. The DNA for the CDR3 is TGTGCCAGCAGAGGGACTATCCTGTCCTACGAGCAGTACTTC. Translating gives CASRGTILSYEQYF.

V usage is TRBV4-1 and J usage is TRBJ2-7; 10 bases line up with TRBD1. CDR3 length: 17 amino acids. CDR1 and CDR2 (germline): MGHRA, YSYEKL. V dropped 4 bases and J dropped 4; count of bases not matched to a gene: 13. The CDR3 sequence is CASSRWGPGTGAYEQYF. CDR3 bases: TGCGCCAGCAGCCGGTGGGGACCCGGGACAGGGGCTTACGAGCAGTACTTC.

A few counts support this clonotype. The chain combines TRBV27 with TRBJ2-7; TRBD1 aligns across 11 bases. Trimming at V came to 4 bases and at J to 2 bases, leaving 7 bases not matched to a gene. The CDR3 sequence is 16 residues long. Germline V gene lookup returns CDR1 MNHEY and CDR2 SMNVEV (reference sequence). The CDR3: CASSYAGQGATYEQYF. The CDR3 nucleotides are TGTGCCAGCAGTTATGCCGGACAGGGGGCGACCTACGAGCAGTACTTC.

The sample holds a few counts of this clonotype. This chain links TRBV5-1 with TRBJ1-6; the D is unclear. Germline V gives CDR1 SGHRS, CDR2 YFSETQ. V was pared by 4 bases and J by 4 bases, with 12 bases between. The CDR3 runs 15 residues. The CDR3 protein is CASSVEPSYNSPLHF. CDR3 nucleotides: TGCGCCAGCAGCGTTGAGCCCTCATATAATTCACCCCTCCACTTT.

This clonotype was seen only a few times. The V call is TRBV11-2, the J call TRBJ2-7; D unclear. CDR3 length: 12 amino acids. Per the germline V gene, CDR1 is SGHAT and CDR2 is FQNNGV. V was cut by 3 bases and J by 7 bases, with 10 bases left in between. The CDR3 is CASSFVMSEQYF. In DNA form, the CDR3 reads TGTGCCAGCAGCTTCGTAATGTCAGAGCAGTACTTC.

The chain has TRBV5-1 and TRBJ1-2; the D is unclear. Germline V gene lookup returns CDR1 SGHRS and CDR2 YFSETQ. The V gene lost 4 bases and the J gene lost 6 bases, with 10 bases spanning the gap. This CDR3 is built from 12 residues. In nucleotides, the CDR3 is TGCGCCAGCAGCCGGGATGAGGATGGCTACACCTTC. This gives the protein CASSRDEDGYTF.

This clonotype has just a few counts. This rearrangement joins TRBV30 to TRBJ2-1; 10 positions match TRBD2. This CDR3 has 12 residues. Germline CDR1 and CDR2: GTSNPN and SVGIG (reference sequence). Trimming removed 2 bases from V and 9 bases from J; junction bases left unmatched: 1. CDR3 nucleotides: TGTGCCTGGAGTCTAGCGGGAGTTGAGCAGTTCTTC. Residues: CAWSLAGVEQFF.

This clonotype was picked up a small number of times. The V gene is TRBV12-3 or TRBV12-4, the J gene TRBJ2-1, with a weak D call TRBD2 (5 bases). The CDR3 is 15 residues long. V was pared by 5 bases and J by 2 bases, with 13 bases between. The CDR3 reads CASSTVGVTYNEQFF. CDR3 coding DNA: TGTGCCAGCAGTACCGTGGGAGTTACCTACAATGAGCAGTTCTTC.

Many counts were recorded for this clonotype. V is TRBV7-6 and J is TRBJ1-5, with TRBD1 as a possible D gene (5 bases). The CDR3 runs to 16 residues. Between the trimmed V and J ends, which lost 6 bases and 3 bases, there was a span of 18 bases. In germline, CDR1 is SGHVS, CDR2 FNYEAQ. The CDR3 loop is CASSPSWTLFNQPQHF. The CDR3 DNA reads as TGTGCCAGCAGTCCCTCGTGGACACTCTTCAATCAGCCCCAGCATTTT.

This clonotype was seen many times. The CDR3 nucleotides are TGTGCCAGCAGCTTACAGGGCAACAGGGCAGATACGCAGTATTTT. As protein: CASSLQGNRADTQYF. V and J are TRBV7-3 and TRBJ2-3; TRBD1 might be the D (6 bases). V was trimmed by 2 bases and J by 4 bases, leaving 13 bases between them. CDR3 size: 15 residues. The germline V gene encodes CDR1 SGHTA and CDR2 FQGTGA.

This clonotype was seen a few times. The chain uses TRBV28 and TRBJ1-2, with D unresolved. V gave up 7 bases and J gave up 2 bases, with 11 bases separating them. The CDR3 length is 13 residues. Per germline, CDR1 MDHEN and CDR2 SYDVKM. CDR3 region: CASNAGNNYGYTF. The CDR3 bases are TGTGCCAGCAACGCGGGGAACAACTATGGCTACACCTTC.

The V and J genes are TRBV7-8 and TRBJ2-3, with 16 bases aligning to TRBD2. Germline V gene sequence: CDR1 SGHVS, CDR2 FQNEAQ. The length of the CDR3 is 17 residues. V was pared by 5 bases and J by 6 bases, with 8 bases of the junction left unmatched. The CDR3 region is CASSRGGLAGGPDTQYF. DNA for the CDR3: TGTGCCAGCAGCCGAGGGGGACTAGCGGGAGGGCCGGATACGCAGTATTTT.

The chain employs TRBV5-1 and TRBJ2-1; D not resolved. Between the trimmed V and J ends, which lost 2 bases and 4 bases, there was a span of 16 bases. CDR3 length: 16 amino acids. Germline V gene data show CDR1 as SGHRS and CDR2 as YFSETQ. The DNA of the CDR3 is TGCGCCAGCAGCTTTGTAGCACTCTCAACGTACAATGAGCAGTTCTTC. Translated, it gives CASSFVALSTYNEQFF.

The V and J genes are TRBV15 and TRBJ2-4; no definite D call. This CDR3 spans 16 amino acids. The V gene lost 0 bases and the J gene lost 0 bases, with 9 bases spanning the gap. Germline V lookup: CDR1 LNHNV, CDR2 YYDKDF (reference sequence). DNA of the CDR3: TGTGCCACCAGCAGAGATAGGGCGGTAGCCAAAAACATTCAGTACTTC. Translated, it gives CATSRDRAVAKNIQYF.

The gene calls are TRBV6-5 and TRBJ2-7; possibly TRBD2 for D (6 bases). Trimming cost V 0 bases and J 5 bases, with 20 bases left between them. The CDR3 length is 17 residues. Germline V lookup: CDR1 MNHEY, CDR2 SVGAGI. CDR3 sequence: CASSYSAGGLTDHEQYF. CDR3 nucleotides: TGTGCCAGCAGTTACTCGGCCGGGGGACTGACGGACCACGAGCAGTACTTC.

Only one count was recorded for this clonotype. The chain has TRBV11-2 and TRBJ2-7, with TRBD2 as a possible D gene (6 bases). V lost 5 bases and J lost 6, with 17 bases in between. From germline, CDR1 is SGHAT and CDR2 FQNNGV. The CDR3 extends over 14 amino acids. CDR3 sequence (DNA): TGTGCCAGCAGCCTAAGACTAGGTCTGAGCGAGCAGTACTTC. Encoded protein: CASSLRLGLSEQYF.

The J gene is TRBJ1-1, the V gene TRBV9; D gene ambiguous. Germline V gene sequence: CDR1 SGDLS, CDR2 YYNGEE. Trimming stripped 6 bases from V and 1 base from J, with 7 bases between. CDR3 length: 12 amino acids. CDR3 sequence: CASTPGNTEAFF. For the CDR3, the DNA is TGTGCCAGCACTCCCGGGAACACTGAAGCTTTCTTT.

This clonotype occurred a few times. The J gene is TRBJ2-7, the V gene TRBV5-6; D gene ambiguous. The CDR3 is 13 residues long. Germline V lookup: CDR1 SGHDT, CDR2 YYEEEE. For the CDR3, the DNA is TGTGCGTCGCTCGGCCTGGCACCCTACGAGCAGTACTTC. It codes for CASLGLAPYEQYF.

This clonotype was observed a few times. V and J are TRBV6-5 and TRBJ2-7; D uncertain. The CDR3 consists of 13 residues. V lost 1 base, J lost 7 bases, and 11 bases lay in between. The germline CDR1 and CDR2 sequences are MNHEY and SVGAGI. The chain's CDR3 is CASSYFVGWEQYF. In DNA form, the CDR3 reads TGTGCCAGCAGTTACTTTGTGGGGTGGGAGCAGTACTTC.

The chain employs TRBV10-2 and TRBJ2-7; TRBD1 agrees at 7 bases. The germline CDR1 and CDR2 sequences are WSHSY and SAAADI. The CDR3 is 14 residues long. With V trimmed by 7 bases and J by 5 bases, 11 bases remained unmatched. The CDR3 spells CASNSRTGEHEQYF. CDR3 DNA sequence: TGCGCCAGCAACTCCCGAACAGGGGAGCACGAGCAGTACTTC.

This clonotype was detected only a few times. The chain employs TRBV18 and TRBJ2-1, with 7 bases identical to TRBD1. Germline V gives CDR1 KGHSH, CDR2 LQKENI. V shed 6 bases and J 3 bases; nucleotides not matched to a gene: 8. CDR3 length: 15 residues. The CDR3 loop is CASSGDRGYYNEQFF. The CDR3 DNA is TGTGCCAGCTCGGGGGACAGAGGCTACTACAATGAGCAGTTCTTC.

V and J are TRBV15 and TRBJ1-1; no firm D call. The CDR3 contains 15 residues. Trimming cost V 0 bases and J 0 bases, with 8 bases left between them. Per germline, CDR1 LNHNV and CDR2 YYDKDF (reference sequence). CDR3 nucleotides: TGTGCCACCAGCAGAGACCTGGGCCTGAACACTGAAGCTTTCTTT. It specifies CATSRDLGLNTEAFF.

The table lists this clonotype with a few counts. The V gene is TRBV20-1, the J gene TRBJ2-5; 11 bases fit TRBD2. V shed 1 base, J shed 5 bases, and the junction held 9 bases outside the gene matches. This CDR3 spans 16 amino acids. Germline lookup yields CDR1 DFQATT and CDR2 SNEGSKA (reference sequence). The CDR3 DNA sequence: TGCAGTGCTAGAGTTGGGGAACTAGCGGGAGATGAGACCCAGTACTTC. As protein: CSARVGELAGDETQYF.

V usage is TRBV4-2 and J usage is TRBJ2-7; 9 positions match TRBD2. Per germline, CDR1 LGHNA and CDR2 YNFKEQ. The CDR3 sequence is 16 residues long. J was trimmed by 5 bases and V by 0 bases; bases with no gene match: 8. CDR3 nucleotides: TGTGCCAGCAGCCAAGATCTTGGGCGGGAGGGCCACGAGCAGTACTTC. Translation gives CASSQDLGREGHEQYF.

The CDR3: CASSHQKGSILKANEQFF. The CDR3 bases are TGTGCCAGCAGTCACCAGAAGGGGTCTATTTTGAAGGCCAATGAGCAGTTCTTC. The rearrangement links TRBV28 to TRBJ2-1, with a weak D call TRBD1 (5 bases). Trimming removed 5 bases from V and 6 bases from J, with 26 bases in between. Germline CDR1 MDHEN, CDR2 SYDVKM. CDR3 length: 18 amino acids.

This sequence joins TRBV18 and TRBJ1-1; D remains ambiguous. The germline V gene has CDR1 KGHSH and CDR2 LQKENI. Between the trimmed V and J ends, which lost 2 bases and 0 bases, there was a span of 10 bases. The CDR3 has 15 residues. The CDR3 DNA is TGTGCCAGCTCACCAAGACAACGGGTGAACACTGAAGCTTTCTTT. This sequence encodes CASSPRQRVNTEAFF.

This clonotype has more than one count but fewer than ten. This chain connects TRBV12-3 or TRBV12-4 to TRBJ2-1, with 11 bases lining up with TRBD2. The J segment lost 4 bases and the V segment lost 4 bases, leaving 6 bases of the junction unmatched. The CDR3 runs to 16 residues. CDR3 in amino acids: CASSSPTSGVYNEQFF. DNA of the CDR3: TGTGCCAGCAGTTCTCCGACTAGCGGGGTGTACAATGAGCAGTTCTTC.